The 31 T cell receptor delta chains given below trace back to one sample, sequenced in a study of Vδ1+ human thymocytes listed by TCRdb under 2018. What the research found in general, with its limitations: The thymic TRG and TRD repertoires appeared highly polyclonal, with Gaussian CDR3 length distributions, in contrast to the oligoclonal repertoires of peripheral blood.

The instrument given in TCRdb is Illumina MiSeq. RNA was extracted with the RNeasy mini kit and reverse transcribed using Superscript III. Multiplex PCR was used to generate CDR3 amplicons, with pooled V-gene forward primers and a constant-region reverse primer carrying Illumina adaptor overhangs. TCRdb reprocessed the public reads with the caller CATT; rows with the same DNA were merged afterwards. For this sample there are 70,000 or so delta-chain clones; about 35% appear just once. The biggest ten clones account for roughly 0.25% of the sample. Their target antigens are unknown. Sequenced material: Vdelta1+ gamma-delta thymocytes from the thymus. Read against the paper, the sample's cell subset or site label means: FACS-sorted CD3+ TCRalphabeta- TCRVdelta1+ TCRVdelta2- thymocytes. The origin of the receptors is a boy less than two years old who had congenital heart surgery.

This clone showed up just once. The gene calls are TRDV1 and TRDJ1, with 13 bases aligning to TRDD3. The junction had 21 bases not matched to a gene; V was cut back by 2 bases and J by 0 bases. Per the germline V gene, CDR1 is TSWWSYY and CDR2 is QGS. The CDR3 is 23 amino acids. The CDR3 region is CALGESIRLSTGGYALDTDKLIF. CDR3 nucleotide sequence: TGTGCTCTTGGGGAAAGTATCCGTTTATCGACTGGGGGATACGCCCTGGACACCGATAAACTCATCTTT.

This clone was recorded a few times. The rearrangement joins TRDV1 to TRDJ1; no firm D call. The CDR3 covers 12 residues. Germline loops: CDR1 TSWWSYY, CDR2 QGS. The V and J ends lost 1 base and 10 bases respectively, with 10 bases between them. The CDR3 DNA is TGTGCTCTTGGGGAACGGCCGTTTGGACTCATCTTT. This sequence encodes CALGERPFGLIF.

This clone was observed a handful of times. The chain combines TRDV1 with TRDJ1; D not resolved. In germline, CDR1 is TSWWSYY, CDR2 QGS. The CDR3 length is 15 residues. V was clipped by 4 bases and J by 0 bases, with 12 bases between them. The DNA for the CDR3 is TGTGCTCTTGGGGCGCCTCCGCCGGACACCGATAAACTCATCTTT. Amino acids: CALGAPPPDTDKLIF.

This chain uses TRDV1 with TRDJ1; 10 bases align to TRDD3. The CDR3 is made up of 21 amino acids. Germline V gene sequence: CDR1 TSWWSYY, CDR2 QGS. The V gene end was trimmed by 2 bases and the J gene end by 0 bases; junction bases not matched to a gene: 18. The CDR3 is CALGESLPTDYWGIYTDKLIF. CDR3 DNA sequence: TGTGCTCTTGGGGAAAGCCTTCCCACTGATTACTGGGGGATCTACACCGATAAACTCATCTTT.

V gene TRDV1 combines with J gene TRDJ1; 7 positions match TRDD3. The CDR3 runs 18 residues. Germline V gene lookup returns CDR1 TSWWSYY and CDR2 QGS. Losses at the gene ends were 5 bases for V and 0 bases for J; bases not matched to a gene: 15. CDR3 in DNA: TGTGCTCTTGGGAACACCGGGGGGATCTTCGCATACACCGATAAACTCATCTTT. Translation: CALGNTGGIFAYTDKLIF.

The chain uses TRDV1 and TRDJ1; a weak D match, TRDD2 (6 bases). This CDR3 has 17 residues. Trimming took 1 base from V and 0 from J, leaving 15 bases between them. Germline V gene data show CDR1 as TSWWSYY and CDR2 as QGS. Here the CDR3 DNA reads TGTGCTCTTGGGGAACCTTCCTTGCTCCCTTACACCGATAAACTCATCTTT. This encodes CALGEPSLLPYTDKLIF.

The chain recombines TRDV1 with TRDJ1; 11 bases agree with TRDD3. V was pared by 4 bases and J by 0 bases, with 22 bases of the junction left unmatched. The germline gives CDR1 TSWWSYY, CDR2 QGS. The CDR3 runs to 22 residues. The CDR3 sequence: CALGVSFPSPPLGDTYTDKLIF. The DNA of the CDR3 is TGTGCTCTTGGGGTATCTTTTCCTTCACCTCCCCTGGGGGATACATACACCGATAAACTCATCTTT.

Comments on this clone: Different DNA sequences within this sample yield the same CDR3. The V call is TRDV1, the J call TRDJ1, with TRDD3 matching 12 bases. This CDR3 region has 19 residues. The germline V gene has CDR1 TSWWSYY and CDR2 QGS. V dropped 0 bases and J dropped 3; count of bases not matched to a gene: 11. The CDR3 reads CALGELVPLGDTQADKLIF. Written as DNA, the CDR3 is TGTGCTCTTGGGGAACTAGTTCCGCTGGGGGATACGCAGGCCGATAAACTCATCTTT.

This clone was detected a few times. The chain is built from TRDV1 and TRDJ1, with 9 positions matching TRDD3. J was trimmed by 5 bases and V by 3 bases; bases with no gene match: 34. Per the germline V gene, CDR1 is TSWWSYY and CDR2 is QGS. The CDR3 runs 24 residues. The CDR3 sequence: CALGEHYPSSRYWGTLKKTDKLIF. As DNA, the CDR3 is TGTGCTCTTGGGGAGCACTATCCTTCCTCCCGTTACTGGGGGACCCTCAAAAAAACAGATAAACTCATCTTT.

This clone was detected only a few times. This chain joins TRDV1 and TRDJ1, with TRDD3 identical over 13 bases. CDR1 and CDR2 (germline): TSWWSYY, QGS. Trimming cost V 1 base and J 3 bases; bases outside gene matches: 26. The CDR3 runs 24 residues. CDR3 loop: CALGEQWGRSVPTGGYGGPDKLIF. CDR3 nucleotide sequence: TGTGCTCTTGGGGAACAGTGGGGGAGGTCCGTGCCGACTGGGGGATACGGGGGACCCGATAAACTCATCTTT.

The V and J genes are TRDV1 and TRDJ1, with 9 bases matching TRDD3. The length of the CDR3 is 19 residues. J lost 5 bases, V lost 3 bases, and 19 bases had no gene match. CDR1 TSWWSYY and CDR2 QGS come from the germline V gene. CDR3 sequence (DNA): TGTGCTCTTGGGGATTCCCTTTATACCCCTGGGGGATTCTCTGATAAACTCATCTTT. It specifies CALGDSLYTPGGFSDKLIF.

A few counts support this clone. J is TRDJ1 and V is TRDV1; 8 bases are a match to TRDD3. Trimming at V came to 2 bases and at J to 0 bases, leaving 8 bases not matched to a gene. Germline V gene data show CDR1 as TSWWSYY and CDR2 as QGS. The length of the CDR3 is 17 residues. In DNA, the CDR3 is TGTGCTCTTGGGGAAAATGGGATACGACTGTACACCGATAAACTCATCTTT. Translated: CALGENGIRLYTDKLIF.

The chain is built from TRDV1 and TRDJ1, with D possibly being TRDD2 (6 bases). This CDR3 comprises 17 residues. V lost 0 bases and J 8 bases, leaving 22 bases between the germline ends. Germline V gene sequence: CDR1 TSWWSYY, CDR2 QGS. CDR3 bases: TGTGCTCTTGGGGAACTAGGTCCTACGCCCCCTGGACTAAAACTCATCTTT. It translates to CALGELGPTPPGLKLIF.

The J gene is TRDJ1, the V gene TRDV1, with D perhaps TRDD2 (5 bases). The CDR3 spans 18 residues. The V gene lost 0 bases and the J gene lost 4 bases, with 21 bases spanning the gap. Germline CDR1 TSWWSYY, CDR2 QGS. CDR3 sequence (DNA): TGTGCTCTTGGGGAACTCGCCTACCTGAAGGCCAAGGACGATAAACTCATCTTT. Protein product: CALGELAYLKAKDDKLIF.

V gene TRDV1 combines with J gene TRDJ1; 8 bases fit TRDD3. CDR3 size: 20 residues. Losses at the gene ends were 2 bases for V and 0 bases for J; bases not matched to a gene: 17. Germline V gives CDR1 TSWWSYY, CDR2 QGS. CDR3 amino acids: CALGEGSPSPGGAYTDKLIF. CDR3 DNA: TGTGCTCTTGGGGAAGGGTCGCCCTCTCCTGGGGGAGCCTACACCGATAAACTCATCTTT.

This clone came up a few times. The chain has TRDV1 and TRDJ1; 7 bases match TRDD2. Trimming took 5 bases from V and 0 from J; bases not matched to a gene: 12. The CDR3 sequence is 17 residues long. CDR1 and CDR2 from the germline V gene are TSWWSYY and QGS. CDR3 sequence reads: CALGFLLDGAYTDKLIF. As DNA, the CDR3 is TGTGCTCTTGGGTTCCTACTTGATGGGGCATACACCGATAAACTCATCTTT.

V gene TRDV1 combines with J gene TRDJ1, with 9 bases fitting TRDD3. Germline CDR1 reads TSWWSYY; CDR2 reads QGS. This CDR3 comprises 18 residues. After removal of 1 base from V and 0 bases from J, the junction contained 9 bases not matched to a gene. The CDR3 loop is CALGEPGVLGEDTDKLIF. The CDR3 DNA is TGTGCTCTTGGGGAACCCGGGGTACTGGGGGAAGACACCGATAAACTCATCTTT.

Comments on this clone: The same CDR3 can be traced to other DNA sequences in this sample. The rearrangement links TRDV1 to TRDJ1; D is possibly TRDD3 (6 bases). The germline V gene has CDR1 TSWWSYY and CDR2 QGS. This CDR3 contains 20 residues. V was shortened by 1 base and J by 0 bases, with 24 bases between the two germline ends. The CDR3 region has the DNA TGTGCTCTTGGGGAACCCCAACGTGGACTGGGTTTCGGGCACACCGATAAACTCATCTTT. Translated, it gives CALGEPQRGLGFGHTDKLIF.

There are a few counts of this clone. The chain employs TRDV1 and TRDJ1, with 9 bases matching TRDD3. The CDR3 is made up of 19 amino acids. J was trimmed by 0 bases and V by 7 bases; bases with no gene match: 18. Germline V gives CDR1 TSWWSYY, CDR2 QGS. CDR3 sequence: CALAARSRYWGTYTDKLIF. CDR3 sequence (DNA): TGTGCTCTTGCCGCTCGATCGAGGTACTGGGGGACGTACACCGATAAACTCATCTTT.

The V gene is TRDV1, the J gene TRDJ1, with 7 bases identical to TRDD3. From germline, CDR1 is TSWWSYY and CDR2 QGS. After removal of 0 bases from V and 3 bases from J, the junction contained 16 bases not matched to a gene. The CDR3 spans 19 residues. CDR3 loop: CALGELYPTRDTYADKLIF. CDR3 DNA: TGTGCTCTTGGGGAACTCTACCCTACGAGGGATACATACGCCGATAAACTCATCTTT.

Turning to this clone: The junction does not match germline at one end; this may be a read error. The rearrangement joins TRDV2 to TRDJ1, with D tentatively TRDD3 (5 bases). The CDR3 extends over 14 amino acids. Germline V lookup: CDR1 GEAIGNYY, CDR2 EKD. The CDR3 sequence: CATGWGVFCDKPIF. In nucleotides, the CDR3 is TGTGCCACCGGGTGGGGAGTTTTTTGCGATAAACCCATCTTT.

A few counts support this clone. The rearrangement joins TRDV1 to TRDJ1; D is possibly TRDD3 (5 bases). Trimming took 4 bases from V and 0 from J, leaving 24 bases between them. The CDR3 consists of 19 residues. The germline V gene has CDR1 TSWWSYY and CDR2 QGS. The CDR3 nucleotides read TGTGCTCTTGGGGCTATTCCCCACCCGGGGGGCAAAAACACCGATAAACTCATCTTT. Translating gives CALGAIPHPGGKNTDKLIF.

The chain combines TRDV1 with TRDJ1; TRDD3 agrees at 7 bases. This CDR3 has 21 residues. Germline V gives CDR1 TSWWSYY, CDR2 QGS. Germline trimming cut 2 bases from V and 3 bases from J; bases unmatched to any gene: 24. The CDR3 region has the DNA TGTGCTCTTGGGGAAAATACTGGGGTTACTGTAGGGACGGCTTGGGCCGATAAACTCATCTTT. The encoded protein is CALGENTGVTVGTAWADKLIF.

The chain is built from TRDV1 and TRDJ1; 10 bases align to TRDD3. Germline V gene lookup returns CDR1 TSWWSYY and CDR2 QGS. The CDR3 contains 21 residues. The V segment lost 0 bases and the J segment 1 base; nucleotides outside the gene matches: 17. CDR3 sequence reads: CALGELVFPSYTGGCTDKLIF. The DNA for the CDR3 is TGTGCTCTTGGGGAACTAGTGTTCCCTTCCTATACTGGGGGATGCACCGATAAACTCATCTTT.

The chain combines TRDV1 with TRDJ1, with 13 bases aligning to TRDD3. Germline-derived CDR1 and CDR2 are TSWWSYY and QGS. Unmatched junction bases numbered 34, after V lost 6 bases and J lost 0 bases. This CDR3 is built from 26 residues. CDR3 sequence reads: CALGLSSCIVGGRGDWGIRDTDKLIF. The CDR3, as DNA: TGTGCTCTTGGTCTCTCTTCCTGCATCGTGGGAGGACGTGGAGACTGGGGGATACGCGACACCGATAAACTCATCTTT.

The V call is TRDV1, the J call TRDJ1, with D tentatively TRDD2 (9 bases). The CDR3 is made up of 22 amino acids. Germline V gene data show CDR1 as TSWWSYY and CDR2 as QGS. Trimming stripped 0 bases from V and 2 bases from J, with 31 bases between. The CDR3 region is CALGELLIPSYDCWGRTDKLIF. The CDR3 nucleotides read TGTGCTCTTGGGGAACTTCTTATACCTTCCTACGATTGCTGGGGGAGGACCGATAAACTCATCTTT.

The chain carries TRDV1 and TRDJ1, with 12 bases that match TRDD3. The trim removed 4 bases at V and 0 bases at J, leaving 24 bases unmatched. Germline loops: CDR1 TSWWSYY, CDR2 QGS. This CDR3 region has 23 residues. CDR3 sequence reads: CALGARPSLRAGGYARYTDKLIF. The CDR3 nucleotides read TGTGCTCTTGGGGCCCGCCCCTCTCTACGAGCTGGGGGATACGCGAGATACACCGATAAACTCATCTTT.

This clone was found a few times. V and J are TRDV1 and TRDJ1, with 8 nucleotides matching TRDD3. CDR3 length: 17 amino acids. V lost 5 bases and J lost 7; bases outside the gene matches: 18. Germline CDR1 is TSWWSYY and CDR2 is QGS. The CDR3 DNA reads as TGTGCTCTTGGGACCACTGCCTCTGGGGGAAGTTTCGCTAAACTCATCTTT. It codes for CALGTTASGGSFAKLIF.

The rearrangement uses TRDV1 and TRDJ1; TRDD3 matches 11 bases. The junction had 24 bases not matched to a gene; V was cut back by 0 bases and J by 0 bases. Germline assignment: CDR1 TSWWSYY and CDR2 QGS. This CDR3 has 24 amino acids. CDR3 DNA: TGTGCTCTTGGGGAACTCCTACGAGGATACTGGGGGATAGTTTCGGCCGCGTACACCGATAAACTCATCTTT. This translates into CALGELLRGYWGIVSAAYTDKLIF.

This clone has only a few counts. The sample carries other DNA sequences with the same CDR3. The rearrangement uses TRDV1 and TRDJ1, with no clear D. Per the germline V gene, CDR1 is TSWWSYY and CDR2 is QGS. The V gene lost 0 bases and the J gene lost 2 bases, with 7 bases spanning the gap. The CDR3 runs 14 residues. The CDR3 DNA follows: TGTGCTCTTGGGGAACTCTACCGGACCGATAAACTCATCTTT. Its translation: CALGELYRTDKLIF.

The genes are TRDV1 and TRDJ1; D is possibly TRDD2 or TRDD3 (6 bases each). Germline loops: CDR1 TSWWSYY, CDR2 QGS. The CDR3 has 19 amino acids. V gave up 0 bases and J gave up 0 bases, with 20 bases separating them. The CDR3 sequence: CALGELVLRGTLYTDKLIF. CDR3 sequence (DNA): TGTGCTCTTGGGGAACTCGTCCTACGGGGGACTCTGTACACCGATAAACTCATCTTT.